One sample yielded the 9 T cell receptor beta chains listed below, sequenced in a study of cytomegalovirus exposure and HLA in healthy donors. TCRdb keeps only in-frame clones here, not all; method: immunoSEQ multiplex PCR. The sample holds about 63,000 clones, 95% seen once. The sequencing sample was made of PBMCs. These receptors originate from a young woman in good health and CMV-seropositive.

The chain is built from TRBV5-8 and TRBJ1-5; TRBD1 matches at 11 bases. Germline V CDR1 and CDR2: SGHTS, YDEGEE. With 4 bases clipped from V and 6 bases from J, the junction kept 9 bases outside the gene matches. The CDR3 length is 16 residues. CDR3 sequence reads: CASSPTWTGGLQPQHF. For the CDR3, the DNA is TGTGCCAGCAGCCCAACGTGGACAGGGGGCCTTCAGCCCCAGCATTTT.

This clone has only one observation. The CDR3 loop reads CASSVRSGSYNEQFF. CDR3 coding DNA: TGTGCCAGCAGCGTGCGGAGTGGCTCCTACAATGAGCAGTTCTTC. The V call is TRBV9, the J call TRBJ2-1; no definite D call. The germline gives CDR1 SGDLS, CDR2 YYNGEE. V dropped 2 bases and J dropped 0 bases, with 9 bases sitting between them. The CDR3 loop spans 15 amino acids.

This clone was detected once. The chain is built from TRBV5-1 and TRBJ2-7, with 9 bases fitting TRBD1. CDR3 length: 18 amino acids. V lost 4 bases, J lost 6 bases, and 20 bases stayed unmatched. Germline CDR1 is SGHRS and CDR2 is YFSETQ. The CDR3 bases are TGCGCCAGCAGCGCGGAGACAGGGGGACAAGTAGTCGTCGCCGAGCAGTACTTC. Translation: CASSAETGGQVVVAEQYF.

The rearrangement links TRBV27 to TRBJ2-6, with 11 nucleotides matching TRBD1. Germline-derived CDR1 and CDR2 are MNHEY and SMNVEV (reference sequence). V lost 6 bases to trimming and J lost 2 bases; unmatched junction nucleotides: 6. The CDR3 consists of 17 residues. This CDR3 is CASRLGQGATGANVLTF. The CDR3 bases are TGTGCCAGCAGGTTAGGACAGGGGGCCACTGGGGCCAACGTCCTGACTTTC.

V gene TRBV15 combines with J gene TRBJ2-3; possible D gene TRBD2, 6 bases. V was pared by 1 base and J by 0 bases, with 11 bases between. Germline V gives CDR1 LNHNV, CDR2 YYDKDF (reference sequence). This CDR3 is built from 16 residues. DNA of the CDR3: TGTGCCACCAGCAGAGCCCGGGACTCTAGCACAGATACGCAGTATTTT. This codes for CATSRARDSSTDTQYF.

CDR3 sequence (DNA): TGCGCCAGCAGCCAAGACCTCGCGTTCCGGGAAGCTTTCTTT. Translation: CASSQDLAFREAFF. V and J are TRBV4-1 and TRBJ1-1; D is uncertain. Germline CDR1 MGHRA, CDR2 YSYEKL. The CDR3 has 14 residues. V dropped 0 bases and J dropped 8 bases, with 13 bases sitting between them.

V is TRBV28 and J is TRBJ2-7, with D maybe TRBD1 (5 bases). The CDR3 length is 17 residues. Germline V gene data show CDR1 as MDHEN and CDR2 as SYDVKM. The V end was cut by 7 bases, the J end by 5 bases, with 27 bases between. CDR3 loop: CASTPAVSRVGIDEQYF. The CDR3 DNA reads TGTGCCAGCACCCCGGCGGTTTCCAGGGTTGGGATTGACGAGCAGTACTTC.

This sequence joins TRBV5-1 and TRBJ2-5; D might be TRBD1 (5 bases). Germline values: CDR1 SGHRS, CDR2 YFSETQ. Between the trimmed V and J ends, which lost 1 base and 5 bases, there was a span of 12 bases. This CDR3 has 14 residues. The CDR3 loop reads CASSLRQGRETQYF. In DNA, the CDR3 is TGCGCCAGCAGCTTGCGGCAGGGTAGGGAGACCCAGTACTTC.

The gene calls are TRBV21-1 and TRBJ1-2; TRBD1 reflects the table's D call only, with no check against the DNA. TRBV21-1 is classified as a pseudogene. The CDR3 is 11 amino acids. CDR3 coding DNA: TGTGCCAGCAGGACAGGGAACGGCTACACCTTC. It yields the protein CASRTGNGYTF.